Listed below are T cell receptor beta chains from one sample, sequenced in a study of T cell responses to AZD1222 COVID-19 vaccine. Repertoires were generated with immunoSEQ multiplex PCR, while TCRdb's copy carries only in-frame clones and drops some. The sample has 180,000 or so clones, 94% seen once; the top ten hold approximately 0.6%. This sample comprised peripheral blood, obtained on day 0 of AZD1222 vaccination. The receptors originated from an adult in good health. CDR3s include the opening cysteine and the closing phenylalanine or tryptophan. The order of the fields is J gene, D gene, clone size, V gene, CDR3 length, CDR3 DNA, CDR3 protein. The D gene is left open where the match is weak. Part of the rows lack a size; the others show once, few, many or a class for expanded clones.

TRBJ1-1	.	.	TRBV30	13	TGTGCCTGGGGGAAGGGGGTAGGTACTGAAGCTTTCTTT	CAWGKGVGTEAFF
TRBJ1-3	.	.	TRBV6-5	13	TGTGCCAGCAGCAGGGCGGGGTACGACACCATATATTTT	CASSRAGYDTIYF
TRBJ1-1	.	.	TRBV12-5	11	TGTGCTAGTGGTTTGGAAACTGAAGCTTTCTTT	CASGLETEAFF
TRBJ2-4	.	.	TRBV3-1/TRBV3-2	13	TGTGCCAGCAGATGGACAGCCAAAAACATTCAGTACTTC	CASRWTAKNIQYF
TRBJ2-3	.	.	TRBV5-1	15	TGCGCCAGCAGCTGGGGAAGGCTAAGCACAGATACGCAGTATTTT	CASSWGRLSTDTQYF
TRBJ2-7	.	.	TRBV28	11	TGTGCCAGCAGTTCGGGACTCCGGCAGTACTTC	CASSSGLRQYF
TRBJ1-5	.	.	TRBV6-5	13	TGTGCCAGCAGTTACTCGCCGGAGCAGCCCCAGCATTTT	CASSYSPEQPQHF
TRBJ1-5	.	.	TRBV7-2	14	TGTGCCAGCAGTCAAACCGCCGTAAATCAGCCCCAGCATTTT	CASSQTAVNQPQHF
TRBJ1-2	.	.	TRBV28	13	TGTGCCAGCATAGGCAATATGTACTATGGCTACACCTTC	CASIGNMYYGYTF
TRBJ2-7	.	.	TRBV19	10	TGTGCCAGTAGTCCCAGCGGCGAGCACTTC	CASSPSGEHF
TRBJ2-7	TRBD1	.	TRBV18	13	TGTGCCAGCTCACGGGGACAGTCCTACGAGCAGTACTTC	CASSRGQSYEQYF
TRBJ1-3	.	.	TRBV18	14	TGTGCCAGCTCCCCGATGAGCTCTGGAAACACCATATATTTT	CASSPMSSGNTIYF
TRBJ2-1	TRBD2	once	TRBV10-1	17	TGCGCCAGCAGTGAGTCTATCTCTAGCGGGAGTTACAATGAGCAGTTCTTC	CASSESISSGSYNEQFF
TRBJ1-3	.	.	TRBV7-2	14	TGTGCCAGCAGCTTAGTGGCATTTGGAAACACCATATATTTT	CASSLVAFGNTIYF
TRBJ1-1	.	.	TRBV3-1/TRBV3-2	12	TGTGCCAGCAGCCAGGCGCACAGAGGGGCTTTCTTT	CASSQAHRGAFF
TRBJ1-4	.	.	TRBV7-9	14	TGTGCCAGCAGGAACCTACTCGTAGATGAAAAACTGTTTTTT	CASRNLLVDEKLFF